These 16 T cell receptor beta chains were sequenced from one sample in a study of shared clonotypes between healthy human individuals. The table came from immunoSEQ multiplex PCR; TCRdb's copy has only in-frame clones and leaves some out. The sample has over 1.4 million clones, roughly 95% seen once. Material: naive CD4+ T cells sorted from blood. Subset defined: CD45RA+ positively selected. The origin of the receptors is a man between 25 and 39 years old in good health.

This sequence joins TRBV9 and TRBJ2-3; 9 nucleotides align to TRBD2. Germline trimming cut 4 bases from V and 0 bases from J; bases unmatched to any gene: 6. The CDR3 is made up of 16 amino acids. Germline V gene sequence: CDR1 SGDLS, CDR2 YYNGEE. The CDR3 sequence: CASSLRLAASTDTQYF. In DNA, the CDR3 is TGTGCCAGCAGCTTACGACTAGCGGCTAGCACAGATACGCAGTATTTT.

The V gene is TRBV30, the J gene TRBJ2-7; 7 nucleotides line up with TRBD1. V was pared by 4 bases and J by 4 bases, with 7 bases of the junction left unmatched. This CDR3 contains 13 residues. Per the germline V gene, CDR1 is GTSNPN and CDR2 is SVGIG (reference sequence). The CDR3 DNA sequence: TGTGCCTGGAAAACGGGACAGAATTACGAGCAGTACTTC. It codes for CAWKTGQNYEQYF.

This clone was counted a single time. The rearrangement links TRBV21-1 to TRBJ2-7; TRBD2 was called by the table and not checked on the DNA. TRBV21-1 is termed a pseudogene. CDR3 length: 15 residues. As DNA, the CDR3 is TGTGCCAGCAGCAACTGGGAGACGGTGGGCTACGAGCAGTACTTC. Its protein is CASSNWETVGYEQYF.

This sequence joins TRBV7-2 and TRBJ2-7; D gene unclear. V lost 3 bases to trimming and J lost 1 base, with 10 bases between them. CDR1 and CDR2 from the germline V gene are SGHTA and FQGNSA. CDR3 length: 14 residues. DNA of the CDR3: TGTGCCAGCAGCTTGATGGGCAGTTCCTACGAGCAGTACTTC. This codes for CASSLMGSSYEQYF.

This chain uses TRBV21-1 with TRBJ2-6; no DNA check was done on the table's D call, TRBD1. TRBV21-1 is a documented pseudogene. The CDR3 contains 22 residues. The DNA of the CDR3 is TGTGCCAGCAGCAAAGCCTTCCCCAGGGACAGGGTTGGCCTCTCTGGGGCCAACGTCCTGACTTTC. It encodes CASSKAFPRDRVGLSGANVLTF.

The rearrangement links TRBV5-4 to TRBJ2-7; 7 nucleotides match TRBD1. Germline-derived CDR1 and CDR2 are SGHNT and YYREEE (reference sequence). The CDR3 has 14 amino acids. The J segment lost 6 bases and the V segment lost 0 bases, leaving 6 bases of the junction unmatched. CDR3 nucleotide sequence: TGTGCCAGCAGCTTGGGACAGGGAAGTATCGAGCAGTACTTC. This sequence encodes CASSLGQGSIEQYF.

This rearrangement joins TRBV6-1 to TRBJ2-3; 9 nucleotides align to TRBD2. The ends lost 4 bases at V and 3 bases at J; junction bases unmatched: 5. Germline assignment: CDR1 MNHNS and CDR2 SASEGT. The CDR3 consists of 15 residues. CDR3 in DNA: TGTGCCAGCAGTGTAAGTAGCGGGAGTACAGATACGCAGTATTTT. It yields the protein CASSVSSGSTDTQYF.

This sequence joins TRBV11-2 and TRBJ1-1; a possible D gene is TRBD1 (5 bases). The V end lost 4 bases, the J end lost 2 bases, and 14 bases lay between the germline ends. This CDR3 region has 15 residues. CDR1 and CDR2 (germline): SGHAT, FQNNGV. CDR3: CASSWGIRVNTEAFF. The CDR3 bases are TGTGCCAGCAGCTGGGGTATCAGGGTCAACACTGAAGCTTTCTTT. Full variable domain (rest looked up from reference TRBV11-2 and TRBJ1-1): EAGVAQSPRYKIIEKRQSVAFWCNPISGHATLYWYQQILGQGPKLLIQFQNNGVVDDSQLPKDRFSAERLKGVDSTLKIQPAKLEDSAVYLCASSWGIRVNTEAFFGQGTRLTVV.

The chain couples TRBV18 to TRBJ2-4, with D perhaps being TRBD1 or TRBD2 (6 bases each). From germline, CDR1 is KGHSH and CDR2 LQKENI. The CDR3 extends over 18 amino acids. The V and J ends lost 5 bases and 0 bases respectively, with 20 bases between them. CDR3 coding DNA: TGTGCCAGCTCATCCTTAGCAGACAGGACTATAGCCAAAAACATTCAGTACTTC. Translation gives CASSSLADRTIAKNIQYF.

V is TRBV29-1 and J is TRBJ1-1, with D tentatively TRBD1 (6 bases). In germline, CDR1 is SQVTM, CDR2 ANQGSEA. CDR3 length: 13 residues. This CDR3 reads CSREGGRVTEAFF. CDR3 DNA: TGCTCCCGGGAGGGGGGTAGGGTCACTGAAGCTTTCTTT.

V is TRBV5-6 and J is TRBJ2-3, with 9 bases aligning to TRBD1. The V gene end was trimmed by 5 bases and the J gene end by 0 bases; junction bases not matched to a gene: 4. Germline V gives CDR1 SGHDT, CDR2 YYEEEE. The CDR3 totals 15 residues. The CDR3 DNA is TGTGCCAGCAGTGGGACAGGGCAAAGCACAGATACGCAGTATTTT. As protein: CASSGTGQSTDTQYF.

The chain has TRBV30 and TRBJ1-2; D not resolved. V gave up 1 base and J gave up 4 bases, with 16 bases separating them. CDR1 is GTSNPN, CDR2 SVGIG, per germline (reference sequence). The length of the CDR3 is 15 residues. CDR3 loop: CAWSGEGQISYGYTF. For the CDR3, the DNA is TGTGCCTGGAGTGGGGAGGGTCAGATCTCCTATGGCTACACCTTC.

This clone was counted only a few times. The rearrangement links TRBV4-3 to TRBJ2-1; D is ambiguous. Per the germline V gene, CDR1 is LGHNA and CDR2 is YSLEER. V was cut by 0 bases and J by 14 bases, with 14 bases left in between. The CDR3 runs to 13 residues. CDR3 sequence (DNA): TGCGCCAGCAGCCAAGAACCTAGGACCCTTAAGTTCTTC. This codes for CASSQEPRTLKFF.

This clone was found once. This chain joins TRBV18 and TRBJ1-4; D possibly corresponds to TRBD1 (5 bases). Per the germline V gene, CDR1 is KGHSH and CDR2 is LQKENI. This CDR3 comprises 16 residues. V was trimmed by 1 base and J by 4 bases, leaving 13 bases between them. For the CDR3, the DNA is TGTGCCAGCTCACCACTCGCCGGGACCAATAATGAAAAACTGTTTTTT. Protein product: CASSPLAGTNNEKLFF.

This sequence joins TRBV19 and TRBJ2-3; 8 bases are a match to TRBD2. With 5 bases clipped from V and 4 bases from J, the junction kept 5 bases outside the gene matches. This CDR3 is built from 14 residues. Germline values: CDR1 LNHDA, CDR2 SQIVND (reference sequence). The CDR3 sequence: CASSEGGRSDTQYF. The CDR3, as DNA: TGTGCCAGTAGTGAGGGCGGGAGGTCAGATACGCAGTATTTT.

In this sample, this clone turned up once. J is TRBJ1-5 and V is TRBV28; perhaps TRBD1 as D (5 bases). The CDR3 consists of 15 residues. Germline lookup yields CDR1 MDHEN and CDR2 SYDVKM. V was cut by 1 base and J by 6 bases, with 13 bases left in between. This CDR3 is CASSLFRGAGQPQHF. The CDR3 bases are TGTGCCAGCAGTTTATTCAGAGGGGCGGGTCAGCCCCAGCATTTT.